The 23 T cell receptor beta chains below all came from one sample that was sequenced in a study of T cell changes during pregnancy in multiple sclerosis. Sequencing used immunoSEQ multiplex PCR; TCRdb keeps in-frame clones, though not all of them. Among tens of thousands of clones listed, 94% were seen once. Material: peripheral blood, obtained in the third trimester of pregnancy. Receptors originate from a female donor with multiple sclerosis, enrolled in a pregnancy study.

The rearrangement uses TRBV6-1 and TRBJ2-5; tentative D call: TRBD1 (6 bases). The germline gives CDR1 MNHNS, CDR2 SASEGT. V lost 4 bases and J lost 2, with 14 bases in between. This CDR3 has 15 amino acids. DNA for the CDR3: TGTGCCAGCAGTGCTGGCCAGGGGTGGCAAGAGACCCAGTACTTC. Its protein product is CASSAGQGWQETQYF.

The CDR3 DNA reads as TGTGCCAGTAGTAGGGGAGCATACAATGAGCAGTTCTTC. Translating it yields CASSRGAYNEQFF. The rearrangement joins TRBV19 to TRBJ2-1; tentative D call: TRBD2 (5 bases). The CDR3 has 13 residues. Germline loops: CDR1 LNHDA, CDR2 SQIVND (reference sequence). V lost 4 bases to trimming and J lost 4 bases, with 8 bases between them.

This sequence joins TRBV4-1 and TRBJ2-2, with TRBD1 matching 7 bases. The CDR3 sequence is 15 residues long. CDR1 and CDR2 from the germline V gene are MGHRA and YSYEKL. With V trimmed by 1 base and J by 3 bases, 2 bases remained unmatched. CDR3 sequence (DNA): TGCGCCAGCAGCCAAGGGGACAGATACACCGGGGAGCTGTTTTTT. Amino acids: CASSQGDRYTGELFF.

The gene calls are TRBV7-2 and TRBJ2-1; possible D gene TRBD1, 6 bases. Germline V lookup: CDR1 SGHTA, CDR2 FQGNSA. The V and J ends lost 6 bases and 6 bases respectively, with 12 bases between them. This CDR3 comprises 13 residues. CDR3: CASRTLGGNEQFF. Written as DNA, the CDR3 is TGTGCCAGCAGGACCCTAGGGGGCAATGAGCAGTTCTTC.

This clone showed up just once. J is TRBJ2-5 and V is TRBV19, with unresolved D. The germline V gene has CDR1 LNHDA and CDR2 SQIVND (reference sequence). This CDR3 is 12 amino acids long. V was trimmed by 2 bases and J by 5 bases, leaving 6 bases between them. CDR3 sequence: CASSIFGETQYF. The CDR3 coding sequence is TGTGCCAGTAGTATATTCGGGGAGACCCAGTACTTC.

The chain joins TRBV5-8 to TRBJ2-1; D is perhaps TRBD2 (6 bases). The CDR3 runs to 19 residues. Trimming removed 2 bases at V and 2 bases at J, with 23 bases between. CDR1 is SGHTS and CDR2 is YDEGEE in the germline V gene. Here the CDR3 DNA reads TGTGCCAGCAGCTTCCTGGGGGGAATGGCCCCCTCCCCCTACAATGAGCAGTTCTTC. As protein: CASSFLGGMAPSPYNEQFF.

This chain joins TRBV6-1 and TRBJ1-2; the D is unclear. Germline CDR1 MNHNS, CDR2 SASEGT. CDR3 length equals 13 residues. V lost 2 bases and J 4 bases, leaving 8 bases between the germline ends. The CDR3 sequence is CASSESPFYGYTF. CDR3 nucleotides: TGTGCCAGCAGTGAATCCCCATTCTATGGCTACACCTTC.

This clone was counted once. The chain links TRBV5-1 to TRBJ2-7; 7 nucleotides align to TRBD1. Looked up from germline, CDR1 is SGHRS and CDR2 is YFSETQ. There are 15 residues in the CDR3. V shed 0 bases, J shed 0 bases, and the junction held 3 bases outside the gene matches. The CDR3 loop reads CASSLGTGPSYEQYF. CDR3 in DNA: TGCGCCAGCAGCTTGGGGACAGGTCCCTCCTACGAGCAGTACTTC. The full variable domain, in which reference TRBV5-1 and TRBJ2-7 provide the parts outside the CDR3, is KAGVTQTPRYLIKTRGQQVTLSCSPISGHRSVSWYQQTPGQGLQFLFEYFSETQRNKGNFPGRFSGRQFSNSRSEMNVSTLELGDSALYLCASSLGTGPSYEQYFGPGTRLTVT.

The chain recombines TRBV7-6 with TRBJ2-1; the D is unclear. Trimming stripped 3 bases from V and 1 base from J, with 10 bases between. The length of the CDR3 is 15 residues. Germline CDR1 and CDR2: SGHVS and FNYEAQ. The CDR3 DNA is TGTGCCAGCAGCTTCGTTTTAGTTTCCTACAATGAGCAGTTCTTC. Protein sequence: CASSFVLVSYNEQFF.

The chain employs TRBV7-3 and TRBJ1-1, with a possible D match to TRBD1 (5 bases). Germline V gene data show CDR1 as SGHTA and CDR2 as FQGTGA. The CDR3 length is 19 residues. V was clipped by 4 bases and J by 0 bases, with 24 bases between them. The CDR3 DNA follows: TGTGCCAGCAGCTCCTCCTCCAACGGAGTGGGGCCCATGAACACTGAAGCTTTCTTT. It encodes CASSSSSNGVGPMNTEAFF.

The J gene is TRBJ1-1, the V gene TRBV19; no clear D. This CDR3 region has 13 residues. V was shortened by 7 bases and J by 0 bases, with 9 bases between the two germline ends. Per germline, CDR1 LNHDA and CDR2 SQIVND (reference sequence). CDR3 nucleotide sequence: TGTGCCAGTACCCAGATGATGAACACTGAAGCTTTCTTT. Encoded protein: CASTQMMNTEAFF.

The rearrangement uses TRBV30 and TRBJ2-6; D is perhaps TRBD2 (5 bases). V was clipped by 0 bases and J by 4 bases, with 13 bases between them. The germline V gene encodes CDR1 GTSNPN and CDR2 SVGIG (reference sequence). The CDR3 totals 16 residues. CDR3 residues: CAWSVLGVAGANVLTF. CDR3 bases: TGTGCCTGGAGTGTACTCGGGGTGGCCGGGGCCAACGTCCTGACTTTC. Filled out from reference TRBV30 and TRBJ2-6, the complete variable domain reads SQTIHQWPATLVQPVGSPLSLECTVEGTSNPNLYWYRQAAGRGLQLLFYSVGIGQISSEVPQNLSASRPQDRQFILSSKKLLLSDSGFYLCAWSVLGVAGANVLTFGAGSRLTVL.

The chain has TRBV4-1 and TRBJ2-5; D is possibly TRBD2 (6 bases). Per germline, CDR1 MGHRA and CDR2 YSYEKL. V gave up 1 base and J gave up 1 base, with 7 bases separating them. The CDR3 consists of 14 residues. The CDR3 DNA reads TGCGCCAGCAGCCAAGTAGCGGTCCAAGAGACCCAGTACTTC. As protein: CASSQVAVQETQYF.

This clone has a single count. The CDR3 DNA follows: TGTGCCAGCAGCTACGGGGGACCCTACAATGAGCAGTTCTTC. Translating gives CASSYGGPYNEQFF. This chain uses TRBV11-2 with TRBJ2-1, with D possibly matching TRBD2 (6 bases). The CDR3 length is 14 residues. The V end was cut by 4 bases, the J end by 2 bases, with 9 bases between. The V gene's germline CDR1 is SGHAT and CDR2 FQNNGV.

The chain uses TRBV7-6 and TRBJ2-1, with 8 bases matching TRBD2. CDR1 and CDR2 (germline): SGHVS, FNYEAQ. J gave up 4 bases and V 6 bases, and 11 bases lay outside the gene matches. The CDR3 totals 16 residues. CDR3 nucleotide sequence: TGTGCCAGCAGTTCCTCGGTCACTAGCGGTTACAATGAGCAGTTCTTC. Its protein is CASSSSVTSGYNEQFF. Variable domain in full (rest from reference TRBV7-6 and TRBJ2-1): GAGVSQSPRYKVTKRGQDVALRCDPISGHVSLYWYRQALGQGPEFLTYFNYEAQQDKSGLPNDRFSAERPEGSISTLTIQRTEQRDSAMYRCASSSSVTSGYNEQFFGPGTRLTVL.

The CDR3 DNA reads TGTGCCAGCAGTGAAGGGGAAACAGGGATGGGGCAGCCCCAGCATTTT. Its protein product is CASSEGETGMGQPQHF. This chain uses TRBV6-1 with TRBJ1-5, with D possibly being TRBD1 (6 bases). There are 16 residues in the CDR3. V lost 1 base and J lost 7, with 17 bases in between. Looked up from germline, CDR1 is MNHNS and CDR2 is SASEGT.

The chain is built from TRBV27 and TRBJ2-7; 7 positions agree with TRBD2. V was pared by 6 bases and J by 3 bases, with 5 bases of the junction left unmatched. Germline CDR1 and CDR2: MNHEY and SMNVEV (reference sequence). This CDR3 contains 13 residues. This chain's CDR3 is CASRRGIHYEQYF. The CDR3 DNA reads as TGTGCCAGCAGGCGGGGGATTCACTACGAGCAGTACTTC.

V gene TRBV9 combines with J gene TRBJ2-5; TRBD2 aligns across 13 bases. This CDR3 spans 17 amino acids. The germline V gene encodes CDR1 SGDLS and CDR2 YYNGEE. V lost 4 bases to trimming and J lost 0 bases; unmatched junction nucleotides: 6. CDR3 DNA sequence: TGTGCCAGCAGCATTTCCGGGACTAGCGGGAACCAAGAGACCCAGTACTTC. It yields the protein CASSISGTSGNQETQYF.

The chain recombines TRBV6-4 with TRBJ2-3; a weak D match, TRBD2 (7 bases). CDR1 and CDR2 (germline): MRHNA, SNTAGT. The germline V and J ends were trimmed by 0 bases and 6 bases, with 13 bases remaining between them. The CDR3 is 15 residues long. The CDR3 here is CASSDSKGGTDTQYF. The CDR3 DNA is TGTGCCAGCAGTGACTCGAAGGGGGGGACCGATACGCAGTATTTT.

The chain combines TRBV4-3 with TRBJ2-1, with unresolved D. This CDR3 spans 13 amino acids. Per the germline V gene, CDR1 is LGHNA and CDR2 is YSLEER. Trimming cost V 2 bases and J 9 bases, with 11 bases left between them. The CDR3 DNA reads TGCGCCAGCAGCCAAACTCGAGCAGGTGAGCAGTTCTTC. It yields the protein CASSQTRAGEQFF.

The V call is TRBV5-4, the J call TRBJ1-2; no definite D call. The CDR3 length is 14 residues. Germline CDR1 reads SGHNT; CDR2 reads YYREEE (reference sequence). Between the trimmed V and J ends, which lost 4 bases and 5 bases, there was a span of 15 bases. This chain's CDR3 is CASSVGGPTYGYTF. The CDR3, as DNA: TGTGCCAGCAGCGTGGGAGGGCCTACATATGGCTACACCTTC.

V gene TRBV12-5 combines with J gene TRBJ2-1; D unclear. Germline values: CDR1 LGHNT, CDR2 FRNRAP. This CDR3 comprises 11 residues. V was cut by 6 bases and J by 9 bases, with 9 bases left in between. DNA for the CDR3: TGTGCTAGTGGCCTTAGTACTGAGCAGTTCTTC. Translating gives CASGLSTEQFF.

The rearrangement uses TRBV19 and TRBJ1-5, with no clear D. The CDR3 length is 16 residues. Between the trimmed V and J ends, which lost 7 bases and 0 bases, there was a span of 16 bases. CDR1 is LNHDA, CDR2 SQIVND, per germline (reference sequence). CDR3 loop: CASKTNREYSNQPQHF. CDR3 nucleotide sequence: TGTGCCAGTAAAACGAACCGGGAATATAGCAATCAGCCCCAGCATTTT.